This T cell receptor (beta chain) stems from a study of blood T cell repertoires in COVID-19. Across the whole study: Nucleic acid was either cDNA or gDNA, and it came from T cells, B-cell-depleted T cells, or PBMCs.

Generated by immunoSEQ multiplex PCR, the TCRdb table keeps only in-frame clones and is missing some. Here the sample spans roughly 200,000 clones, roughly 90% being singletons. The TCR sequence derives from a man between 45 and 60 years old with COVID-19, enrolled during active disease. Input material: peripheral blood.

CDR3 nucleotides: TGTGCCAGCAGCCTTTTACAGGGTGTCAACTATGGCTACACCTTC. Protein product: CASSLLQGVNYGYTF. The chain employs TRBV14 and TRBJ1-2, with D perhaps TRBD1 (6 bases). The CDR3 covers 15 residues. Germline lookup yields CDR1 SGHDN and CDR2 FVKESK. The V end was cut by 4 bases, the J end by 2 bases, with 14 bases between.